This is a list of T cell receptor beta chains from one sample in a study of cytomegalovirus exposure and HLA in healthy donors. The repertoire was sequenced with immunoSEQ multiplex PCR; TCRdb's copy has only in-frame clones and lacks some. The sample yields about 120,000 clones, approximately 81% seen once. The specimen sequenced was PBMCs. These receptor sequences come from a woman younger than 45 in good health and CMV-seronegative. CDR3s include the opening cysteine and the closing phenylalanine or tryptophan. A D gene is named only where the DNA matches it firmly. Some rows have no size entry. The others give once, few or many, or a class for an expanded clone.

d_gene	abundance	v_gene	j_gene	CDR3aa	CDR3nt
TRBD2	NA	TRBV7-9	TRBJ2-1	CASSFGLAGAEVGQFF	TGTGCCAGCAGCTTCGGACTAGCGGGAGCAGAGGTTGGGCAGTTCTTC
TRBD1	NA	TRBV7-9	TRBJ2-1	CASSLRDRGSYNEQFF	TGTGCCAGCAGCTTACGGGACAGGGGGTCCTACAATGAGCAGTTCTTC
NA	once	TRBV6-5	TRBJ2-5	CASSPGISQETQYF	TGTGCCAGCAGTCCCGGGATTTCGCAAGAGACCCAGTACTTC
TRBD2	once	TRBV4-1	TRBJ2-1	CASSQGASGTRSYNEQFF	TGCGCCAGCAGCCAAGGGGCTAGCGGGACCCGCTCCTACAATGAGCAGTTCTTC
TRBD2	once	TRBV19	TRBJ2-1	CASSIIPVAGSNEQFF	TGTGCCAGTAGTATTATCCCGGTAGCGGGATCCAATGAGCAGTTCTTC
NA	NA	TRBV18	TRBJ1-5	CASSPRGDSNQPQHF	TGTGCCAGCTCCCCACGGGGGGATAGCAATCAGCCCCAGCATTTT
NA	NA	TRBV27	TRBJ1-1	CASRPYASPSSNTEAFF	TGTGCCAGCAGGCCTTATGCGTCCCCAAGTAGTAACACTGAAGCTTTCTTT
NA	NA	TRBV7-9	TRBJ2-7	CASSSPSGRYYEQYF	TGTGCCAGCAGCTCCCCAAGCGGGCGCTACTACGAGCAGTACTTC
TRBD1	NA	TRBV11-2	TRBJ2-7	CASSLTTGGNEQYF	TGTGCCAGCAGCTTAACTACAGGGGGCAACGAGCAGTACTTC
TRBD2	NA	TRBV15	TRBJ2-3	CATSRAALLAGAGTDTQYF	TGTGCCACCAGCAGAGCGGCCCTCCTAGCGGGAGCTGGCACAGATACGCAGTATTTT
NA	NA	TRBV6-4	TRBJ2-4	CASSPDYAENIQYF	TGTGCCAGCAGTCCGGACTACGCAGAAAACATTCAGTACTTC
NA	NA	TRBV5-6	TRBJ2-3	CASSLDHYTDTQYF	TGTGCCAGCAGCTTGGACCACTACACAGATACGCAGTATTTT
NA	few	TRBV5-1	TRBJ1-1	CASSETAGVGNTEAFF	TGCGCCAGCAGCGAGACTGCAGGGGTCGGGAACACTGAAGCTTTCTTT
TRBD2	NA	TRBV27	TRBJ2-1	CASRDLAGPYNEQFF	TGTGCCAGCAGGGATTTAGCGGGACCCTACAATGAGCAGTTCTTC
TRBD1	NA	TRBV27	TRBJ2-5	CASKLQGAGEETQYF	TGTGCCAGCAAACTACAGGGGGCTGGTGAGGAGACCCAGTACTTC